This TCR beta chain was sequenced during a study of monozygotic twins with inflammatory bowel disease. Each of TCRalpha and TCRbeta cDNA went through two nested PCRs, lasting approximately 16 and 10 cycles. After re-calling the 5' RACE reads, TCRdb lists one entry per CDR3 protein, DNA absent. Its table records approximately 400,000 distinct CDR3 sequences. The CDR3 is 14 amino acids. Germline V gene data show CDR1 as SGHTA and CDR2 as FQGNSA. Sequenced: blood. V usage is TRBV7-2 and J usage is TRBJ2-2; TCRdb selects TRBD1, and the lack of DNA leaves this call unchecked. The clonotype comes from a human donor with ulcerative colitis or Crohn's disease, or a healthy co-twin of an affected twin (not recorded which). CDR3 region: CASSFLRATGELFF. The complete variable domain, with remaining parts taken from reference TRBV7-2 and TRBJ2-2, reads GAGVSQSPSNKVTEKGKDVELRCDPISGHTALYWYRQSLGQGLEFLIYFQGNSAPDKSGLPSDRFSAERTGGSVSTLTIQRTQQEDSAVYLCASSFLRATGELFFGEGSRLTVL.